This T cell receptor beta chain was profiled in a study of preoperative IRX-2 immunotherapy in early breast cancer. The treatment is: preoperative locoregional IRX-2 cytokine immunotherapy. Patients received preoperative, locoregional IRX-2 cytokine immunotherapy in a phase Ib study. Germline-derived CDR1 and CDR2 are LGHNT and FRNRAP. This CDR3 contains 15 residues. Sequencing used immunoSEQ multiplex PCR; TCRdb keeps in-frame clones, though not all of them. The table includes 34,000 or so clones, roughly four fifths detected once. This sequence originates from a human donor with breast cancer. V gene TRBV12-5 combines with J gene TRBJ1-1; perhaps TRBD1 as D (5 bases). Specimen: lymph node tissue, collected from a patient treated with IRX-2 immunotherapy. The CDR3 is CASIKAGTGGTEAFF. The CDR3 nucleotides are TGTGCCAGCATTAAAGCCGGGACCGGAGGAACTGAAGCTTTCTTT.